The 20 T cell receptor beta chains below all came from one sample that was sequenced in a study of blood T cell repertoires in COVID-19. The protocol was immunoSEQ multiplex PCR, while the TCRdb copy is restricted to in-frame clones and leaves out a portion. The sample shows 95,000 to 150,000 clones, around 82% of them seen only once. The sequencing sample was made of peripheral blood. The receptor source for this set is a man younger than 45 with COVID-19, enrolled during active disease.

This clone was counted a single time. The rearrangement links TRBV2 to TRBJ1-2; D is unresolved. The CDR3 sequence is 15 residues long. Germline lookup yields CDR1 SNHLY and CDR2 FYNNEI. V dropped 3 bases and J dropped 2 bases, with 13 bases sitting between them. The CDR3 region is CASSEGSSRNYGYTF. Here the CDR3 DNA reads TGTGCCAGCAGTGAGGGGAGTAGCAGGAACTATGGCTACACCTTC.

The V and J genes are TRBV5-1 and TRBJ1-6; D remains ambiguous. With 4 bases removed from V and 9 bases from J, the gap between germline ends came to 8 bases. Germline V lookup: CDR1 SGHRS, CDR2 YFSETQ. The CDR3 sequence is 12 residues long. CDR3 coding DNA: TGCGCCAGCAGCGAAACGGGTTCACCCCTCCACTTT. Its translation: CASSETGSPLHF.

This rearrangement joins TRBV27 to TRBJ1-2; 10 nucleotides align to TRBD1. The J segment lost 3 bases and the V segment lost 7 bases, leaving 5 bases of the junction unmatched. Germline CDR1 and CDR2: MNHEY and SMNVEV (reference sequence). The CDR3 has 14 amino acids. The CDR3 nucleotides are TGTGCCAGCACCGCGACAGGGGGCGACTATGGCTACACCTTC. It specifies CASTATGGDYGYTF.

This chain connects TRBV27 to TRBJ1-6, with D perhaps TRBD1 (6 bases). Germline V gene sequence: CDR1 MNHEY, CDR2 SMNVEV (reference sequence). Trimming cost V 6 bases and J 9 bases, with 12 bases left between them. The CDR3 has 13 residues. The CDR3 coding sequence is TGTGCCAGCAGCCGGACAGAAGGTTCACCCCTCCACTTT. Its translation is CASSRTEGSPLHF.

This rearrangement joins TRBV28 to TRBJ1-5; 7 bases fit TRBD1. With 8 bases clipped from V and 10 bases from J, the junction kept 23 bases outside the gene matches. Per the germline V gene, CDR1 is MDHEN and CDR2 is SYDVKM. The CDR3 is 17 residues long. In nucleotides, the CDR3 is TGTGCCAGCCGCCCGTCCCCGGGAACAGGGGTATTGGGACCCCAGCATTTT. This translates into CASRPSPGTGVLGPQHF.

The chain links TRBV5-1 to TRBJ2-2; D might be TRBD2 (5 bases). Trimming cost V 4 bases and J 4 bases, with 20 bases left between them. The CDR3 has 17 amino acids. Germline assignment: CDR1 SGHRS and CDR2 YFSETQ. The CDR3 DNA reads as TGCGCCAGCAGCCCAATGCTTCGGGTCAGCGGCACCGGGGAGCTGTTTTTT. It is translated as CASSPMLRVSGTGELFF.

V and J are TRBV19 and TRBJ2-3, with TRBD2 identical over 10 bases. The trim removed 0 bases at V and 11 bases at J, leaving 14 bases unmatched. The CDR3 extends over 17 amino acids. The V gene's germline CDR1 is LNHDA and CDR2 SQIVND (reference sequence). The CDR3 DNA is TGTGCCAGTAGTATAGATGGATCAGGACTAGCGGATTTCGGGCAGTATTTT. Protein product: CASSIDGSGLADFGQYF.

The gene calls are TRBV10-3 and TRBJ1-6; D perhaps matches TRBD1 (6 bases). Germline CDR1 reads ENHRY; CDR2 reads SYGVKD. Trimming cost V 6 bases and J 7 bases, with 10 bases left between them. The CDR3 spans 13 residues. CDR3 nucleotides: TGTGCCATCAGACAGGGTGACAATTCACCCCTCCACTTT. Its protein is CAIRQGDNSPLHF.

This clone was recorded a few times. CDR3 in amino acids: CASSIWRGDQPQHF. DNA of the CDR3: TGTGCCAGTAGTATATGGCGGGGGGATCAGCCCCAGCATTTT. The rearrangement joins TRBV19 to TRBJ1-5; maybe TRBD1 (5 bases). CDR3 length: 14 residues. Germline CDR1 reads LNHDA; CDR2 reads SQIVND (reference sequence). Trimming shortened V by 2 bases and J by 5 bases, and 10 bases separated the two germline ends.

In DNA form, the CDR3 reads TGTGCCAGCAGACTACAGGGGGCTGGGGCCAACGTCCTGACTTTC. It yields the protein CASRLQGAGANVLTF. The genes are TRBV6-5 and TRBJ2-6; 8 bases fit TRBD1. Germline V gene lookup returns CDR1 MNHEY and CDR2 SVGAGI. The CDR3 consists of 15 residues. J was trimmed by 2 bases and V by 6 bases; bases with no gene match: 3.

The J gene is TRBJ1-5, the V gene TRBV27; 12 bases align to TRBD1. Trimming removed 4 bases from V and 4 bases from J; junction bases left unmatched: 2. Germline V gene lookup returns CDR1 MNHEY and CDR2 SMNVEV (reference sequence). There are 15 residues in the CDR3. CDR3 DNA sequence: TGTGCCAGCAGTTGGGGACAGGGGGCAAATCAGCCCCAGCATTTT. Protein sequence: CASSWGQGANQPQHF.

In DNA form, the CDR3 reads TGTGCCAGTAGTATTGTCCACGGGACTGAGCAGTACTTC. As protein: CASSIVHGTEQYF. V is TRBV19 and J is TRBJ2-7; perhaps TRBD2 as D (6 bases). The CDR3 totals 13 residues. CDR1 and CDR2 from the germline V gene are LNHDA and SQIVND (reference sequence). Trimming left V 3 bases short and J 7 bases short, with 13 bases between. The complete variable domain, with remaining parts taken from reference TRBV19 and TRBJ2-7, reads DGGITQSPKYLFRKEGQNVTLSCEQNLNHDAMYWYRQDPGQGLRLIYYSQIVNDFQKGDIAEGYSVSREKKESFPLTVTSAQKNPTAFYLCASSIVHGTEQYFGPGTRLTVT.

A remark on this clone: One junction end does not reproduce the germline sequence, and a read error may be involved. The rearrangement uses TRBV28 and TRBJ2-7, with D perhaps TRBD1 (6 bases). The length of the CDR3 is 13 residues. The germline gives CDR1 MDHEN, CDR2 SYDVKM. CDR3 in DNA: TGTGCCAGCAGGTTATCAGGGGCGAGGGAGCAGTACTTC. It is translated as CASRLSGAREQYF.

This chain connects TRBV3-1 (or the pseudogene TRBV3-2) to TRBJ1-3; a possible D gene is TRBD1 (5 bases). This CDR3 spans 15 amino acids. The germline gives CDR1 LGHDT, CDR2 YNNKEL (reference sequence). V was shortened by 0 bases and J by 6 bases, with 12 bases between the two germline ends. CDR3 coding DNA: TGTGCCAGCAGCCAAGATCCTCGGGGGATAAACACCATATATTTT. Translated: CASSQDPRGINTIYF.

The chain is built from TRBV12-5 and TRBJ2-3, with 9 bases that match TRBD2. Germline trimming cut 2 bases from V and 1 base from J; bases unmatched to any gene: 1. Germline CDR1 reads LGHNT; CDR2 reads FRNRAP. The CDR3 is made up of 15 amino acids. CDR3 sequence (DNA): TGTGCTAGTGGTTTGCGACTAGCGGGCACAGATACGCAGTATTTT. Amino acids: CASGLRLAGTDTQYF.

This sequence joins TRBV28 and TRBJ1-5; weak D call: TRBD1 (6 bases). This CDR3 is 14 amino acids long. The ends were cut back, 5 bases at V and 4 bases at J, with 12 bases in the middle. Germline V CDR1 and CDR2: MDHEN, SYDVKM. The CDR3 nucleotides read TGTGCCAGCAGTCACAGGGATTTGAATCAGCCCCAGCATTTT. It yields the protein CASSHRDLNQPQHF.

CDR3 bases: TGTGCCAGCAGCGTAGGAGGGGGCACGGCTGAAGCTTTCTTT. It is translated as CASSVGGGTAEAFF. The V gene is TRBV9, the J gene TRBJ1-1, with 7 positions matching TRBD1. Losses at the gene ends were 0 bases for V and 6 bases for J; bases not matched to a gene: 5. The CDR3 extends over 14 amino acids. Germline values: CDR1 SGDLS, CDR2 YYNGEE.

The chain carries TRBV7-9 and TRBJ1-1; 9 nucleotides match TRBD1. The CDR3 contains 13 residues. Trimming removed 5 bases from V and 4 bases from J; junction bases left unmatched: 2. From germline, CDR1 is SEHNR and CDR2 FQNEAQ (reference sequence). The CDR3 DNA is TGTGCCAGCAGCGAGACAGGGGGCACTGAAGCTTTCTTT. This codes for CASSETGGTEAFF. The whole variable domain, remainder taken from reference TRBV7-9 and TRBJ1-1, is DTGVSQNPRHKITKRGQNVTFRCDPISEHNRLYWYRQTLGQGPEFLTYFQNEAQLEKSRLLSDRFSAERPKGSFSTLEIQRTEQGDSAMYLCASSETGGTEAFFGQGTRLTVV.

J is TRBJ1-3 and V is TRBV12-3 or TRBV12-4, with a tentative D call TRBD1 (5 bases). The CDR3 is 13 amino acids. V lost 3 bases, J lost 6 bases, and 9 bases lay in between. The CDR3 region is CASSFGGKNTIYF. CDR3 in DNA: TGTGCCAGCAGTTTCGGGGGGAAAAACACCATATATTTT.

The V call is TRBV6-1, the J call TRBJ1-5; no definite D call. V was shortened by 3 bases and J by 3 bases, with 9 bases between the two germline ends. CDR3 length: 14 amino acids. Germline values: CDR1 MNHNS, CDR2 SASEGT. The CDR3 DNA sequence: TGTGCCAGCAGTGATAGAGGGAACAATCAGCCCCAGCATTTT. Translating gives CASSDRGNNQPQHF.